This T cell receptor (beta chain) was recovered during a study of shared clonotypes between healthy human individuals. Samples underwent the assay at deep level. Replicate PCRs from sorted subsets contained roughly 200 ng DNA, which is roughly 30,000 T cell genomes. Profiled with immunoSEQ multiplex PCR; TCRdb holds only in-frame clones, not every one. Among about 680,000 clones listed, just over 90% were seen once. In the case of this clone: No antigen is known for it.

Naive CD8 cells lacked CD45RO, underwent positive selection for CCR7 and left out terminally differentiated effector memory CD45RA+ cells. Study findings and constraints: Estimated clonotype richness was generally higher in naive than memory subsets.

The CDR3 has 19 residues. Germline-derived CDR1 and CDR2 are MNHEY and SMNVEV (reference sequence). J gave up 7 bases and V 5 bases, and 19 bases lay outside the gene matches. The chain combines TRBV27 with TRBJ2-1; 11 bases fit TRBD2. The source material was naive CD8+ T cells sorted from blood. The clonotype originates from a man aged 30 to 45 in good health. DNA for the CDR3: TGTGCCAGCAGTCCAGACAGGAGTACTAGCGGGAGACAACCAAATGAGCAGTTCTTC. Its translation is CASSPDRSTSGRQPNEQFF.